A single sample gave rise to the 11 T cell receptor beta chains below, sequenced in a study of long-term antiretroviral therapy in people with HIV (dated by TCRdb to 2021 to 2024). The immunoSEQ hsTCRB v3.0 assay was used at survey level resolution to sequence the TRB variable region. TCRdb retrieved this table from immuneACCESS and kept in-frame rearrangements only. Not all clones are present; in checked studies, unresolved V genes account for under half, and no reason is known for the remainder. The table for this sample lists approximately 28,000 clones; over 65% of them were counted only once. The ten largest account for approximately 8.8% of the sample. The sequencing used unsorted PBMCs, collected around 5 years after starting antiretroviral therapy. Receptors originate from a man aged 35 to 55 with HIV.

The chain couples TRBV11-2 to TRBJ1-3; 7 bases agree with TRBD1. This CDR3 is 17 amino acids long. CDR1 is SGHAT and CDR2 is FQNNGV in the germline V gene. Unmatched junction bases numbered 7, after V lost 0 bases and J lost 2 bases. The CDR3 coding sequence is TGTGCCAGCAGCTTAGATCCAAGACAGGGCGCTGGAAACACCATATATTTT. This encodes CASSLDPRQGAGNTIYF.

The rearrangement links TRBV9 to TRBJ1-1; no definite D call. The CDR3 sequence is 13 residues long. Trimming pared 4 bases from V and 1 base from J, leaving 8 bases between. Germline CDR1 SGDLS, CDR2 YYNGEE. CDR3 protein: CASSLAWNTEAFF. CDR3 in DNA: TGTGCCAGCAGCTTAGCGTGGAACACTGAAGCTTTCTTT.

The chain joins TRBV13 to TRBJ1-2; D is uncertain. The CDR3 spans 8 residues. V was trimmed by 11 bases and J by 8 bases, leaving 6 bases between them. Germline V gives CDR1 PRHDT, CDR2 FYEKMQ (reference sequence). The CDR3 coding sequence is TGTGCCGCGAGGGGCTACACCTTC. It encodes CAARGYTF.

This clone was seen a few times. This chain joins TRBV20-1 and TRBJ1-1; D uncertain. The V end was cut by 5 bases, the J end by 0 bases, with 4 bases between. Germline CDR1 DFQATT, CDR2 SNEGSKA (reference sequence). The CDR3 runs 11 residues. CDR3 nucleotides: TGCAGTGCTCTGGTGAACACTGAAGCTTTCTTT. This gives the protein CSALVNTEAFF.

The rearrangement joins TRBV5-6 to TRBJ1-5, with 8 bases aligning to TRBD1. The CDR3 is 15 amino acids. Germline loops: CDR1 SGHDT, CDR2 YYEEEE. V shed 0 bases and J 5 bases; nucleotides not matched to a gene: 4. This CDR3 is CASSLGPQGDQPQHF. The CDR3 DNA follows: TGTGCCAGCAGCTTGGGCCCACAGGGGGATCAGCCCCAGCATTTT.

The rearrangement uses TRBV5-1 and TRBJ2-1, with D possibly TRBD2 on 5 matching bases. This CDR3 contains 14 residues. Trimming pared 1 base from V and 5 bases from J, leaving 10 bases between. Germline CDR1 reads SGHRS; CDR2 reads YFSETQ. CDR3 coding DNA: TGCGCCAGCAGCTTGACGGGGAACAACAATGAGCAGTTCTTC. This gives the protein CASSLTGNNNEQFF.

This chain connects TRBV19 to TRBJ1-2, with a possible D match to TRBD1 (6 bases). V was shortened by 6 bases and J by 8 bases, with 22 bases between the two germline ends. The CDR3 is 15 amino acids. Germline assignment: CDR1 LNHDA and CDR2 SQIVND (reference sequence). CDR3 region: CASSPGTQKPRGYTF. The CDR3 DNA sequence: TGTGCCAGTAGCCCCGGGACACAGAAACCGCGGGGCTACACCTTC.

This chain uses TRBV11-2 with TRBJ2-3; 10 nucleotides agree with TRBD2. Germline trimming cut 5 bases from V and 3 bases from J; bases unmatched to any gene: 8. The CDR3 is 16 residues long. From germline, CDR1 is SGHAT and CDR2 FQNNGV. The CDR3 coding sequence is TGTGCCAGCAGCCGAGACGCAGCGGGAGGGACAGATACGCAGTATTTT. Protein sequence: CASSRDAAGGTDTQYF.

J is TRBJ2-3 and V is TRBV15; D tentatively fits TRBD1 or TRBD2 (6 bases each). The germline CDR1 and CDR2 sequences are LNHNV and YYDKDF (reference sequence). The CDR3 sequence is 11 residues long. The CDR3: CLSGGGDTQYF. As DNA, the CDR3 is TGTCTTAGCGGAGGGGGAGATACGCAGTATTTT.

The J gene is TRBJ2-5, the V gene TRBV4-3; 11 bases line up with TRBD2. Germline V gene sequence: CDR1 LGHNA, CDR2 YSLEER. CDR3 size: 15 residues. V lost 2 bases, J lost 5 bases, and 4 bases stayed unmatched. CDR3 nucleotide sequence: TGCGCCAGCAGCCAATCTACTAGCGGGAGTGAGACCCAGTACTTC. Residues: CASSQSTSGSETQYF.

CDR3 sequence: CASSHGVYEQYF. The CDR3 DNA sequence: TGTGCCAGCAGCCACGGGGTCTACGAGCAGTACTTC. The V and J genes are TRBV7-9 and TRBJ2-7; D is possibly TRBD2 (5 bases). Trimming stripped 5 bases from V and 3 bases from J, with 8 bases between. Germline assignment: CDR1 SEHNR and CDR2 FQNEAQ (reference sequence). CDR3 size: 12 residues.